This T cell receptor (beta chain) is drawn from a study of shared clonotypes between healthy human individuals. Caucasian adults residing in Nashville, Tennessee made up all the donors. CD4+ cell separation produced CD45RA+ naive and CD45RA-negative memory subsets. The protocol was immunoSEQ multiplex PCR, while the TCRdb copy is restricted to in-frame clones and leaves out a portion. The sample has about 2.4 million clones; over 85% are singletons. Whole-study findings and limits: Memory subsets generally showed smaller estimated richness than naive subsets did.

This clone has a single count. Its antigen is currently unknown. This clonotype was sampled from a man aged 18 to 35 in good health. Some clones in this sample may be carry-over from other donors' samples. Sequencing used naive CD4+ T cells from PBMCs. Described subset: CD45RA+ positively selected.

CDR3 coding DNA: TGTGCCAGCAGTTTCCGGACAGGGGTTGAAAAACTGTTTTTT. It translates to CASSFRTGVEKLFF. The chain couples TRBV28 to TRBJ1-4; TRBD1 aligns across 9 bases. The length of the CDR3 is 14 residues. Germline V gene sequence: CDR1 MDHEN, CDR2 SYDVKM. J was trimmed by 7 bases and V by 3 bases; bases with no gene match: 3.